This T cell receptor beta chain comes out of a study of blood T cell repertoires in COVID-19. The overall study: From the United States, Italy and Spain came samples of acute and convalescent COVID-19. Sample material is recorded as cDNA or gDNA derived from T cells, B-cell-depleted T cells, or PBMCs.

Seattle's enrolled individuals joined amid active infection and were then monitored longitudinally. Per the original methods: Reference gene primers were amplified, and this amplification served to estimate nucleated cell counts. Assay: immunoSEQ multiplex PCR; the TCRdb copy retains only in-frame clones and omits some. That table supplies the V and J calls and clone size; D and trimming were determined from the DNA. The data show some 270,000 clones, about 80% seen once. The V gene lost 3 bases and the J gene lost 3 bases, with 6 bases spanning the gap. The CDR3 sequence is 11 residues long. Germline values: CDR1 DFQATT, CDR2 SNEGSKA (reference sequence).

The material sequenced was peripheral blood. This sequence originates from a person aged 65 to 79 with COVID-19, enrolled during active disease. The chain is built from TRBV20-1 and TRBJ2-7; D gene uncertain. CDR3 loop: CSASDNYEQYF. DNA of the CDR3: TGCAGTGCTAGTGATAACTACGAGCAGTACTTC.